A selection of T cell receptor beta chains follows, all from one sample in a study of cytomegalovirus exposure and HLA in healthy donors. Method: immunoSEQ multiplex PCR; TCRdb's copy keeps in-frame clones and lacks some. The sample has tens of thousands of clones. Sequencing was carried out using PBMCs. The receptors here all came from a man between 40 and 49 years old in good health and CMV-seronegative. Both conserved end residues are part of each CDR3. Each record gives: J gene, CDR3 length, V gene, D gene, clone size, CDR3 protein, CDR3 DNA. The D gene is left open where the match is weak. A row's size may be missing; if present it is once, few, many or a size class.

>TRBJ2-5|16|TRBV19|TRBD2|-
CASSSLTSGGSETQYF
TGTGCCAGTAGCTCCCTGACTAGCGGGGGATCGGAGACCCAGTACTTC
>TRBJ2-7|15|TRBV11-2|TRBD1|-
CASSFDRAFVLEQYF
TGTGCCAGCAGTTTCGACAGGGCCTTTGTTTTGGAGCAGTACTTC
>TRBJ1-5|14|TRBV2|-|-
CASSDKQVNQPQHF
TGTGCCAGCAGTGATAAACAGGTCAATCAGCCCCAGCATTTT
>TRBJ2-3|15|TRBV6-1|-|-
CASSEVSIMRDTQYF
TGTGCCAGCAGTGAAGTTTCAATAATGAGGGATACGCAGTATTTT
>TRBJ1-2|12|TRBV29-1|-|-
CSAGEGYYGYTF
TGCAGCGCCGGGGAGGGCTACTATGGCTACACCTTC
>TRBJ1-2|13|TRBV6-1|TRBD1|-
CASSFGQAYGYTF
TGTGCCAGCAGTTTTGGACAGGCATATGGCTACACCTTC
>TRBJ2-7|14|TRBV28|TRBD1|-
CASRTRQGTYEQYF
TGTGCCAGCAGGACCAGACAGGGGACCTACGAGCAGTACTTC
>TRBJ1-2|15|TRBV10-2|TRBD1|-
CASSPGDRVIHGYTF
TGCGCCAGCAGCCCAGGGGACAGGGTAATCCATGGCTACACCTTC
>TRBJ2-5|12|TRBV18|-|-
CASSPGGETQYF
TGTGCCAGCTCACCAGGGGGGGAGACCCAGTACTTC
>TRBJ2-2|14|TRBV7-8|-|-
CASSLARVLGELFF
TGTGCCAGCAGCTTAGCTCGGGTCCTCGGGGAGCTGTTTTTT
>TRBJ1-1|15|TRBV6-5|-|-
CASSYGNLGGTEAFF
TGTGCCAGCAGTTACGGAAACCTGGGGGGAACTGAAGCTTTCTTT
>TRBJ1-1|14|TRBV7-2|TRBD1|-
CASSSDRVTTEAFF
TGTGCCAGCAGCTCGGACAGGGTAACGACTGAAGCTTTCTTT
>TRBJ2-7|13|TRBV6-5|-|medium-sized
CASSYSDSYEQYF
TGTGCCAGCAGTTACTCGGACAGCTACGAGCAGTACTTC
>TRBJ2-1|14|TRBV6-4|TRBD2|-
CASSASGENNEQFF
TGTGCCAGCAGTGCGAGCGGGGAAAACAATGAGCAGTTCTTC
>TRBJ1-6|13|TRBV18|-|-
CASSQELNSPLHF
TGTGCCAGCTCACAAGAGCTTAATTCACCCCTCCACTTT
>TRBJ1-1|13|TRBV30|-|-
CAWGGLSNTEAFF
TGTGCCTGGGGGGGACTTTCGAACACTGAAGCTTTCTTT
>TRBJ1-6|14|TRBV5-1|TRBD1|-
CASSLDRGGSPLHF
TGCGCCAGCAGCCTAGACAGGGGTGGGTCACCCCTCCACTTT
>TRBJ2-7|20|TRBV4-1|TRBD1|-
CASSQDPAGTARPRMNEQYF
TGCGCCAGCAGCCAAGACCCAGCCGGGACAGCCCGACCCCGGATGAACGAGCAGTACTTC
>TRBJ2-7|14|TRBV2|TRBD1|-
CASNLDRDIYEQYF
TGTGCCAGCAACCTAGACAGGGATATCTACGAGCAGTACTTC
>TRBJ2-2|16|TRBV9|-|-
CASSPHPTGNTGELFF
TGTGCCAGCAGCCCCCACCCTACTGGGAACACCGGGGAGCTGTTTTTT
>TRBJ2-1|16|TRBV5-1|-|-
CASSVKGGRTGYEQFF
TGCGCCAGCAGCGTTAAGGGGGGGCGAACGGGCTATGAGCAGTTCTTC
>TRBJ2-5|15|TRBV7-9|-|-
CASSLVEGRQETQYF
TGTGCCAGCAGCTTAGTGGAGGGTAGGCAAGAGACCCAGTACTTC
>TRBJ1-4|14|TRBV5-1|-|-
CASSLGGEDEKLFF
TGCGCCAGCAGCTTGGGGGGGGAAGATGAAAAACTGTTTTTT
>TRBJ2-4|18|TRBV5-1|TRBD2|-
CASSLGRGGPLAKNIQYF
TGCGCCAGCAGCTTGGGCCGGGGGGGCCCCCTTGCCAAAAACATTCAGTACTTC
>TRBJ2-1|15|TRBV9|-|-
CASSVGSLLGGEQFF
TGTGCCAGCAGCGTAGGGTCCTTGTTGGGGGGTGAGCAGTTCTTC
>TRBJ2-7|14|TRBV5-6|-|-
CASSSYAVWYEQYF
TGTGCCAGCAGCTCTTATGCGGTTTGGTACGAGCAGTACTTC
>TRBJ2-7|14|TRBV6-5|TRBD1|-
CASTPGQGIWEQYF
TGTGCCAGCACCCCGGGACAGGGGATTTGGGAGCAGTACTTC
>TRBJ2-1|20|TRBV28|-|-
CASSPQNPLPGQGRVNEQFF
TGTGCCAGCAGTCCCCAAAACCCCCTCCCGGGACAAGGCCGGGTCAATGAGCAGTTCTTC
>TRBJ2-3|15|TRBV6-5|TRBD2|-
CASTLAGIGTDTQYF
TGTGCCAGCACCCTAGCGGGGATAGGTACAGATACGCAGTATTTT
>TRBJ2-7|15|TRBV4-1|TRBD1|-
CASSPTDRDFHEQYF
TGCGCCAGCAGCCCCACGGACAGGGATTTCCACGAGCAGTACTTC
>TRBJ2-7|13|TRBV27|-|-
CASSSQNTYEQYF
TGTGCCAGCAGTTCCCAGAACACCTACGAGCAGTACTTC
>TRBJ1-4|15|TRBV27|TRBD1|-
CASSFTGTGREKLFF
TGTGCCAGCAGTTTTACCGGGACAGGGCGTGAAAAACTGTTTTTT
>TRBJ1-6|14|TRBV6-5|-|-
CASSRTEGNSPLHF
TGTGCCAGCAGCCGAACGGAGGGGAATTCACCCCTCCACTTT
>TRBJ2-5|14|TRBV10-3|TRBD1|-
CAISEDRVRETQYF
TGTGCCATCAGTGAGGACAGGGTTCGAGAGACCCAGTACTTC
>TRBJ2-3|15|TRBV6-4|TRBD1|-
CASSAKGGEADTQYF
TGTGCCAGCAGTGCTAAAGGGGGCGAGGCAGATACGCAGTATTTT
>TRBJ1-1|15|TRBV29-1|-|-
CSVDPDSFGRVEAFF
TGCAGCGTTGATCCGGACAGCTTCGGTAGGGTCGAAGCTTTCTTT
>TRBJ2-2|12|TRBV25-1|-|-
CASSETARELFF
TGTGCCAGCAGTGAAACTGCGAGGGAGCTGTTTTTT
>TRBJ1-2|14|TRBV29-1|TRBD1|-
CSVRHVQGADGYTF
TGCAGCGTCCGACACGTACAGGGGGCGGATGGCTACACCTTC
>TRBJ1-1|13|TRBV19|-|-
CASSIPQGSEAFF
TGTGCCAGTAGTATACCCCAGGGTAGTGAAGCTTTCTTT
>TRBJ1-1|14|TRBV19|-|-
CASSTDRRSTEAFF
TGTGCCAGTAGCACGGACAGAAGGAGCACTGAAGCTTTCTTT
>TRBJ1-1|14|TRBV27|TRBD1|-
CASKPGQIGPEAFF
TGTGCCAGCAAACCGGGACAGATAGGACCTGAAGCTTTCTTT
>TRBJ2-1|16|TRBV7-9|-|-
CASSLARTDVNNEQFF
TGTGCCAGCAGCTTAGCCAGGACAGACGTTAATAATGAGCAGTTCTTC
>TRBJ2-6|18|TRBV27|TRBD1|-
CASSTRQGAVSGANVLTF
TGTGCCAGCAGTACTCGACAGGGCGCGGTCTCTGGGGCCAACGTCCTGACTTTC
>TRBJ1-1|14|TRBV2|TRBD1|-
CASSGDRVGTEAFF
TGTGCCAGCAGTGGGGACAGGGTAGGCACTGAAGCTTTCTTT
>TRBJ1-6|15|TRBV6-1|TRBD1|-
CASTPDRGGNSPLHF
TGTGCCAGCACCCCGGACAGGGGAGGTAATTCGCCCCTCCACTTT
>TRBJ2-7|14|TRBV7-9|TRBD1|-
CASSFGTVPYEQYF
TGTGCCAGCAGCTTTGGGACAGTCCCTTACGAGCAGTACTTC
>TRBJ2-1|16|TRBV6-6|TRBD2|-
CASSYLASGTNNEQFF
TGTGCCAGCAGTTATTTGGCTAGCGGGACAAACAATGAGCAGTTCTTC
>TRBJ1-1|13|TRBV6-1|-|-
CASSNYRETEAFF
TGTGCCAGCAGTAACTACAGGGAGACTGAAGCTTTCTTT
>TRBJ2-5|14|TRBV7-3|TRBD1|-
CASSLQGGEETQYF
TGTGCCAGCAGCTTACAAGGGGGCGAGGAGACCCAGTACTTC
>TRBJ1-2|12|TRBV28|-|-
CASSLVGEGYTF
TGTGCCAGCAGTTTAGTTGGGGAGGGCTACACCTTC
>TRBJ1-1|12|TRBV7-9|-|-
CASSSSGNEAFF
TGTGCCAGCAGCTCCAGCGGAAATGAAGCTTTCTTT
>TRBJ2-5|13|TRBV6-4|-|-
CASSDSASGTQYF
TGTGCCAGCAGTGACTCAGCCTCGGGGACCCAGTACTTC
>TRBJ1-2|16|TRBV5-4|TRBD1|-
CASSIRTGGSNYGYTF
TGTGCCAGCAGTATTAGAACAGGGGGCTCTAACTATGGCTACACCTTC
>TRBJ2-5|12|TRBV27|-|-
CASRSTGEAQYF
TGTGCCAGCAGGTCGACCGGGGAGGCCCAGTACTTC
>TRBJ1-2|13|TRBV19|-|-
CASSMRGGYGYTF
TGTGCCAGTAGTATGCGGGGCGGTTATGGCTACACCTTC
>TRBJ2-7|17|TRBV5-1|-|-
CASSLLGVAGLVGEQYF
TGCGCCAGCAGCTTGTTGGGCGTGGCAGGGTTGGTAGGCGAGCAGTACTTC
>TRBJ2-1|16|TRBV7-9|TRBD1|-
CASSARDRVSYNEQFF
TGTGCCAGCAGCGCCCGGGACAGAGTCTCCTACAATGAGCAGTTCTTC
>TRBJ2-7|12|TRBV6-1|-|-
CASLAGSYEQYF
TGTGCCAGCTTGGCGGGTTCCTACGAGCAGTACTTC
>TRBJ2-3|16|TRBV18|TRBD2|-
CASSSLAGQNTDTQYF
TGTGCCAGCTCATCGTTAGCGGGCCAGAACACAGATACGCAGTATTTT